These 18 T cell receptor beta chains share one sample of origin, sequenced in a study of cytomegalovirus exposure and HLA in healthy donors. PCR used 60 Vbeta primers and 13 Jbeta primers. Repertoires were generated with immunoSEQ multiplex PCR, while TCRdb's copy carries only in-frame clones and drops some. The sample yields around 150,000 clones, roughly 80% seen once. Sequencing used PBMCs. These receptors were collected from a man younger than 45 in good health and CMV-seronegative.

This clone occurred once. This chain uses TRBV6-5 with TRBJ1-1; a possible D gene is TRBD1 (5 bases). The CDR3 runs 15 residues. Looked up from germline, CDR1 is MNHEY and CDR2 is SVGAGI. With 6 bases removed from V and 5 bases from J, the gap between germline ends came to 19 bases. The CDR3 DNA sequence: TGTGCCAGCAGACCCGTCTTCGCAGGGATAACTGAAGCTTTCTTT. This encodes CASRPVFAGITEAFF.

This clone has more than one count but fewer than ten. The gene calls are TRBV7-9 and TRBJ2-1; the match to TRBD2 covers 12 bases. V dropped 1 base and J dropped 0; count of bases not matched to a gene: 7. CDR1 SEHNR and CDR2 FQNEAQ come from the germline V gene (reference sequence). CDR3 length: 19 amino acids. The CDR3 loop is CASSLGLAGGPSSYNEQFF. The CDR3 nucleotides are TGTGCCAGCAGCTTAGGCCTAGCGGGAGGGCCGAGCTCCTACAATGAGCAGTTCTTC. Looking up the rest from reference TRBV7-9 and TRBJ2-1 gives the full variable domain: DTGVSQNPRHKITKRGQNVTFRCDPISEHNRLYWYRQTLGQGPEFLTYFQNEAQLEKSRLLSDRFSAERPKGSFSTLEIQRTEQGDSAMYLCASSLGLAGGPSSYNEQFFGPGTRLTVL.

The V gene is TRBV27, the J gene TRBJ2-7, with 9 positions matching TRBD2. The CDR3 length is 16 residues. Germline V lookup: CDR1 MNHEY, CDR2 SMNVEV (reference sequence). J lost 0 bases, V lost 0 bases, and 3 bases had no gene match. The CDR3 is CASSLSSGSFSYEQYF. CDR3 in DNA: TGTGCCAGCAGTTTATCTAGCGGGAGTTTCTCCTACGAGCAGTACTTC.

CDR3 in amino acids: CASSNGGSSTEAFF. The CDR3 DNA follows: TGTGCCAGCAGCAACGGAGGGAGTAGCACTGAAGCTTTCTTT. The chain links TRBV7-2 to TRBJ1-1; D is uncertain. Looked up from germline, CDR1 is SGHTA and CDR2 is FQGNSA. This CDR3 spans 14 amino acids. Trimming pared 5 bases from V and 4 bases from J, leaving 14 bases between.

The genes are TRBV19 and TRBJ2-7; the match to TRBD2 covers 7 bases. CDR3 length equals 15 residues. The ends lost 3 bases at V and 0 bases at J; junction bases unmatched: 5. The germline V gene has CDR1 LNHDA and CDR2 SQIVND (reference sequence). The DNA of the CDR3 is TGTGCCAGTAGTATCTTACTAGCGAGCTCCTACGAGCAGTACTTC. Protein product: CASSILLASSYEQYF.

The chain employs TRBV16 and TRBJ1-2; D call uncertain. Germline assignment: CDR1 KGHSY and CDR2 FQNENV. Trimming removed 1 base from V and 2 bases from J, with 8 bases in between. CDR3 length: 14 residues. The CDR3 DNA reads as TGTGCCAGCAGCCAATTGAACACCAACTATGGCTACACCTTC. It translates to CASSQLNTNYGYTF.

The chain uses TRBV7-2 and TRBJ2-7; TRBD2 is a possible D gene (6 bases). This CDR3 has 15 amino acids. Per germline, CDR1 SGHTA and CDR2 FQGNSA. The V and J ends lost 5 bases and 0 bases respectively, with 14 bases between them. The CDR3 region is CASSPIGGSSYEQYF. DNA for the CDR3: TGTGCCAGCAGCCCGATCGGAGGGAGCTCCTACGAGCAGTACTTC.

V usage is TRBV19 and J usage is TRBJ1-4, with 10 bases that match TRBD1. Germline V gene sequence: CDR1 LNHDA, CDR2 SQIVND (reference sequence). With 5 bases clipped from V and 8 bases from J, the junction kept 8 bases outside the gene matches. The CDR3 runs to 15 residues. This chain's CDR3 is CASSGTGTGDEKLFF. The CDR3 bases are TGTGCCAGTAGTGGGACCGGGACAGGGGACGAAAAACTGTTTTTT.

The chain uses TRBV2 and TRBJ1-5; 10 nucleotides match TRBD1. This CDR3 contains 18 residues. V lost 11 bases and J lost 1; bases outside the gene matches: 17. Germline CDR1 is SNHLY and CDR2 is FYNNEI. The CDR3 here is CASGTGTGESGSNQPQHF. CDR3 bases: TGTGCCTCCGGGACTGGGACAGGGGAAAGTGGGAGCAATCAGCCCCAGCATTTT.

The CDR3 DNA follows: TGTGCCACCAGAGCCACAGGCGGCTACACCTTC. This codes for CATRATGGYTF. This rearrangement joins TRBV6-5 to TRBJ1-2, with D possibly being TRBD1 (5 bases). This CDR3 contains 11 residues. Germline CDR1 is MNHEY and CDR2 is SVGAGI. The V end was cut by 10 bases, the J end by 8 bases, with 14 bases between.

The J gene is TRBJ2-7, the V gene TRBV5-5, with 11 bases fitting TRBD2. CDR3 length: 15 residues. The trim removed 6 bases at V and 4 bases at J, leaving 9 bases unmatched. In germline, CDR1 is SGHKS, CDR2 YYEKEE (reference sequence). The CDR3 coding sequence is TGTGCCAGCACCGTTAGCGGGAGGGCGAGTTACGAGCAGTACTTC. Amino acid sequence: CASTVSGRASYEQYF.

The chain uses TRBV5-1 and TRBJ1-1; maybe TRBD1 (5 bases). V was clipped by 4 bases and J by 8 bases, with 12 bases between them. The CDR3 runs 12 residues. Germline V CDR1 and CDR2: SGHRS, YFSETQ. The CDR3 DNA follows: TGCGCCAGCAGCCTCGGACACCTCGAAGCTTTCTTT. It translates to CASSLGHLEAFF.

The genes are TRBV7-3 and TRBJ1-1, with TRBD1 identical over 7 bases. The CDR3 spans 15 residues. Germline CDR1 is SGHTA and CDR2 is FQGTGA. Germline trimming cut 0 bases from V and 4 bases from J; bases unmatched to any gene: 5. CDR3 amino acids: CASSLTGQSFTEAFF. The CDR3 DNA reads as TGTGCCAGCAGCTTAACGGGACAGAGCTTCACTGAAGCTTTCTTT. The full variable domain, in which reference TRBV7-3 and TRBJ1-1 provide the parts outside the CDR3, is GAGVSQTPSNKVTEKGKYVELRCDPISGHTALYWYRQSLGQGPEFLIYFQGTGAADDSGLPNDRFFAVRPEGSVSTLKIQRTERGDSAVYLCASSLTGQSFTEAFFGQGTRLTVV.

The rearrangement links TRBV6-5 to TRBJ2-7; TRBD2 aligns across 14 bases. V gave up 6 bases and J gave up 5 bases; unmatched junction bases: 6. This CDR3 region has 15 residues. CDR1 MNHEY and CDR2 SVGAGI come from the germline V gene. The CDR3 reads CASSPLGLAGDEQYF. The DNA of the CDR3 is TGTGCCAGCAGCCCCTTGGGACTAGCGGGAGACGAGCAGTACTTC.

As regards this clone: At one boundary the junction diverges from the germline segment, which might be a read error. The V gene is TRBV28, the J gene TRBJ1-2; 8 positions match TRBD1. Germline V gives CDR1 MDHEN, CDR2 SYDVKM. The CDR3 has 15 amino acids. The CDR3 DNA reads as TGTGCCAGCAGTTTGTTCAGGGGGCCGATCTATGGCTACATCTTC. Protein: CASSLFRGPIYGYIF.

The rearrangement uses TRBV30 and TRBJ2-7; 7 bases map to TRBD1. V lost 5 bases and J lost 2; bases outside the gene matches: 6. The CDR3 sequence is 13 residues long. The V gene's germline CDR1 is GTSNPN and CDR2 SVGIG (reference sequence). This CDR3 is CAWVRDRPYEQYF. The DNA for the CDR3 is TGTGCCTGGGTCCGGGACAGACCCTACGAGCAGTACTTC.

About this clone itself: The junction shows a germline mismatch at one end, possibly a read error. The CDR3 sequence is CSSSPLATPYEQYF. The CDR3 nucleotides read TGTTCCAGCAGCCCTCTAGCCACACCCTACGAGCAGTACTTC. The gene calls are TRBV7-9 and TRBJ2-7; possible D gene TRBD2, 5 bases. CDR3 size: 14 residues. Germline CDR1 reads SEHNR; CDR2 reads FQNEAQ (reference sequence).

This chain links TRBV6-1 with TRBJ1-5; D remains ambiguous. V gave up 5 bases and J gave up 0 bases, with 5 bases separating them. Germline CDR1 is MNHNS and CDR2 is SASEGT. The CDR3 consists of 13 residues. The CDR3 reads CASSSYSNQPQHF. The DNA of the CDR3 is TGTGCCAGCAGTAGCTATAGCAATCAGCCCCAGCATTTT.